The 21 T cell receptor beta chains below come from one sample, sequenced in a study of T cells in Graves' hyperthyroidism and ophthalmopathy. Amplification yielded TCR beta CDR3 regions, with RNA transcripts as the source. First-round RT-PCR targeting the TCR CDR3 was performed with the HTBI primer set. TCRdb passed the multiplex PCR reads through MiXCR, listing each CDR3 protein once. This sample carries approximately 640,000 distinct CDR3 sequences, about 18% of them seen once, and the ten largest clones take roughly 16%. The specimen was blood. All receptors come from a man in his fifties with Graves' hyperthyroidism.

There are a few counts of this clonotype. The chain joins TRBV7-9 to TRBJ1-1; D gene unclear. Per the germline V gene, CDR1 is SEHNR and CDR2 is FQNEAQ (reference sequence). V lost 5 bases and J 6 bases, leaving 10 bases between the germline ends. The CDR3 runs 12 residues. CDR3 nucleotide sequence: TGTGCCAGCAGCCTCTTCGACTCTGAAGCTTTCTTT. Its translation is CASSLFDSEAFF.

In DNA form, the CDR3 reads TGTGCCAGCAGTCCCTCCCCTGGGTCGGACAGGGGAAACTATGGCTACACCTTC. This encodes CASSPSPGSDRGNYGYTF. The chain employs TRBV27 and TRBJ1-2; the match to TRBD1 covers 9 bases. V shed 5 bases and J 2 bases; nucleotides not matched to a gene: 15. Germline CDR1 is MNHEY and CDR2 is SMNVEV (reference sequence). CDR3 length equals 18 residues.

This clonotype came up a few times. CDR3 protein: CASSPRMGGRYEQYF. CDR3 bases: TGTGCCAGCAGCCCTCGGATGGGGGGCCGGTACGAGCAGTACTTC. The chain recombines TRBV3-1 with TRBJ2-7, with D perhaps being TRBD1 or TRBD2 (6 bases each). V was pared by 4 bases and J by 4 bases, with 17 bases between. Looked up from germline, CDR1 is LGHDT and CDR2 is YNNKEL (reference sequence). CDR3 length: 15 residues.

The chain has TRBV19 and TRBJ1-5; the D gene is possibly TRBD1 (6 bases). Germline assignment: CDR1 LNHDA and CDR2 SQIVND (reference sequence). Trimming left V 3 bases short and J 4 bases short, with 13 bases between. The CDR3 is 15 residues long. CDR3 sequence: CASSMAGAVNQPQHF. The CDR3 DNA reads TGTGCCAGTAGTATGGCGGGGGCAGTTAATCAGCCCCAGCATTTT. The entire variable domain, with the rest obtained from reference TRBV19 and TRBJ1-5, is as follows: DGGITQSPKYLFRKEGQNVTLSCEQNLNHDAMYWYRQDPGQGLRLIYYSQIVNDFQKGDIAEGYSVSREKKESFPLTVTSAQKNPTAFYLCASSMAGAVNQPQHFGDGTRLSIL.

The chain combines TRBV28 with TRBJ2-7; no clear D gene. V was pared by 4 bases and J by 0 bases, with 19 bases between. The CDR3 has 17 residues. Germline assignment: CDR1 MDHEN and CDR2 SYDVKM. DNA of the CDR3: TGTGCCAGCAGTTCCTTTTTCGACGGTATCAGCTCCTACGAGCAGTACTTC. It codes for CASSSFFDGISSYEQYF.

This clonotype was recorded many times. This chain joins TRBV15 and TRBJ2-3; no clear D gene. Germline-derived CDR1 and CDR2 are LNHNV and YYDKDF (reference sequence). Trimming shortened V by 5 bases and J by 1 base, and 25 bases separated the two germline ends. CDR3 length: 19 amino acids. CDR3 amino acids: CATSPFGKAETAGTDTQYF. CDR3 in DNA: TGTGCCACCAGCCCCTTCGGCAAGGCGGAAACCGCTGGCACAGATACGCAGTATTTT.

This clonotype was detected a few times. The chain is built from TRBV27 and TRBJ2-1, with 15 bases matching TRBD2. Germline V gene data show CDR1 as MNHEY and CDR2 as SMNVEV (reference sequence). J lost 3 bases, V lost 3 bases, and 12 bases had no gene match. The CDR3 runs to 20 residues. CDR3 region: CASSFPGTSGRQSLYNEQFF. For the CDR3, the DNA is TGTGCCAGCAGTTTTCCCGGGACTAGCGGGAGGCAAAGTCTCTACAATGAGCAGTTCTTC.

This clonotype was recorded many times. The chain uses TRBV4-1 and TRBJ2-5; no firm D call. V lost 3 bases and J 7 bases, leaving 9 bases between the germline ends. Germline V lookup: CDR1 MGHRA, CDR2 YSYEKL. The CDR3 extends over 12 amino acids. For the CDR3, the DNA is TGCGCCAGCAGCCAGGGGATTGGGACCCAGTACTTC. Its protein is CASSQGIGTQYF.

On this clonotype: With a much larger clone just one base away, this may be a read error. V is TRBV12-3 or TRBV12-4 and J is TRBJ2-1, with 10 bases lining up with TRBD1. This CDR3 has 17 amino acids. The CDR3 nucleotides read TGTGCCAGCACCCGGGACAGGGGACAATATTCCTACAATGAGCGGTTCTTC. Its protein is CASTRDRGQYSYNERFF.

This sequence joins TRBV11-3 and TRBJ2-1, with D maybe TRBD2 (6 bases). V lost 5 bases and J lost 10, with 12 bases in between. Germline CDR1 is SGHNT and CDR2 is YENEEA. The CDR3 contains 12 residues. CDR3 amino acids: CASSPFGGEQFF. The CDR3 bases are TGTGCCAGCAGCCCCTTTGGGGGGGAGCAGTTCTTC.

This clonotype occurred many times. This chain links TRBV28 with TRBJ2-7, with D tentatively TRBD2 (6 bases). The CDR3 totals 15 residues. V was trimmed by 3 bases and J by 3 bases, leaving 15 bases between them. CDR1 MDHEN and CDR2 SYDVKM come from the germline V gene. The CDR3 DNA is TGTGCCAGCAGTTTTGCAGGGAGCGGGTTCTACGAGCAGTACTTC. This translates into CASSFAGSGFYEQYF.

This chain connects TRBV27 to TRBJ2-7; 9 bases map to TRBD2. CDR1 is MNHEY and CDR2 is SMNVEV in the germline V gene (reference sequence). V lost 1 base, J lost 5 bases, and 6 bases stayed unmatched. The CDR3 consists of 15 residues. The CDR3 DNA follows: TGTGCCAGCAGTTTATGGGCTAGCGGGAACGACGAGCAGTACTTC. It is translated as CASSLWASGNDEQYF.

Ten or more counts support this clonotype. CDR3 in amino acids: CASSFGIGGVSTEAFF. Written as DNA, the CDR3 is TGCGCCAGCAGCTTTGGGATAGGGGGCGTTAGCACTGAAGCTTTCTTT. This chain uses TRBV5-1 with TRBJ1-1, with 7 positions matching TRBD1. The ends lost 2 bases at V and 4 bases at J; junction bases unmatched: 11. The V gene's germline CDR1 is SGHRS and CDR2 YFSETQ. The CDR3 has 16 amino acids.

The gene calls are TRBV6-1 and TRBJ1-6; D gene uncertain. V dropped 8 bases and J dropped 7 bases, with 9 bases sitting between them. The CDR3 length is 12 residues. Germline lookup yields CDR1 MNHNS and CDR2 SASEGT. CDR3 nucleotide sequence: TGTGCCAGCGGATCACAAAATTCACCCCTCCACTTT. It codes for CASGSQNSPLHF.

The rearrangement joins TRBV24-1 to TRBJ2-5, with TRBD1 matching 10 bases. The CDR3 sequence is 15 residues long. V was clipped by 9 bases and J by 2 bases; unmatched bases: 8. The germline gives CDR1 KGHDR, CDR2 SFDVKD. CDR3 in DNA: TGTGCCACCGGGACAGGGGTCTTTGGGCAAGAGACCCAGTACTTC. The encoded protein is CATGTGVFGQETQYF.

This clonotype was recorded at least ten times. This chain joins TRBV20-1 and TRBJ2-7, with D maybe TRBD1 (5 bases). V lost 1 base and J 0 bases, leaving 16 bases between the germline ends. This CDR3 has 16 amino acids. The V gene's germline CDR1 is DFQATT and CDR2 SNEGSKA (reference sequence). The CDR3 region is CSARGMGPRDSYEQYF. In DNA form, the CDR3 reads TGCAGTGCTAGAGGAATGGGCCCCAGGGACTCCTACGAGCAGTACTTC.

This clonotype was recorded many times. This chain links TRBV7-2 with TRBJ1-1; possibly TRBD1 for D (5 bases). The V gene's germline CDR1 is SGHTA and CDR2 FQGNSA. Trimming took off 1 base at V and 4 bases at J, with 13 bases between the two ends. CDR3 size: 15 residues. CDR3 residues: CASSLVWGRSTEAFF. CDR3 coding DNA: TGTGCCAGCAGCTTAGTGTGGGGCAGGAGCACTGAAGCTTTCTTT.

The V gene is TRBV19, the J gene TRBJ1-1; a possible D gene is TRBD1 (6 bases). The CDR3 is 15 amino acids. The V and J ends lost 6 bases and 2 bases respectively, with 16 bases between them. Germline CDR1 LNHDA, CDR2 SQIVND (reference sequence). This chain's CDR3 is CASSPQGFLNTEAFF. The CDR3 DNA reads TGTGCCAGTAGCCCTCAGGGGTTCCTCAACACTGAAGCTTTCTTT.

This clonotype occurred many times. V is TRBV10-3 and J is TRBJ1-5, with TRBD1 identical over 11 bases. Germline V gives CDR1 ENHRY, CDR2 SYGVKD. This CDR3 comprises 17 residues. V lost 4 bases to trimming and J lost 0 bases; unmatched junction nucleotides: 5. For the CDR3, the DNA is TGTGCCATCAGTGGGACAGGGGGCCTTTATAGCAATCAGCCCCAGCATTTT. Its protein product is CAISGTGGLYSNQPQHF.

In DNA form, the CDR3 reads TGTGCCAGTAGTATTACAAGGGATCCCAATCAGCCCCAGCATTTT. Translating gives CASSITRDPNQPQHF. This rearrangement joins TRBV19 to TRBJ1-5; D gene ambiguous. In germline, CDR1 is LNHDA, CDR2 SQIVND (reference sequence). CDR3 length equals 15 residues. Trimming pared 3 bases from V and 3 bases from J, leaving 12 bases between.

A note on this clonotype: A much larger clone sits a single nucleotide away, making a read error possible. The CDR3 is CASSLGTSGQNEQSF. Written as DNA, the CDR3 is TGTGCCAGCAGCTTAGGGACTAGCGGCCAAAATGAGCAGTCCTTC. The chain joins TRBV7-8 to TRBJ2-1; 10 bases align to TRBD2. Germline V gene lookup returns CDR1 SGHVS and CDR2 FQNEAQ. The CDR3 is 15 amino acids. The complete variable domain, with remaining parts taken from reference TRBV7-8 and TRBJ2-1, reads GAGVSQSPRYKVAKRGQDVALRCDPISGHVSLFWYQQALGQGPEFLTYFQNEAQLDKSGLPSDRFFAERPEGSVSTLKIQRTQQEDSAVYLCASSLGTSGQNEQSFGPGTRLTVL.